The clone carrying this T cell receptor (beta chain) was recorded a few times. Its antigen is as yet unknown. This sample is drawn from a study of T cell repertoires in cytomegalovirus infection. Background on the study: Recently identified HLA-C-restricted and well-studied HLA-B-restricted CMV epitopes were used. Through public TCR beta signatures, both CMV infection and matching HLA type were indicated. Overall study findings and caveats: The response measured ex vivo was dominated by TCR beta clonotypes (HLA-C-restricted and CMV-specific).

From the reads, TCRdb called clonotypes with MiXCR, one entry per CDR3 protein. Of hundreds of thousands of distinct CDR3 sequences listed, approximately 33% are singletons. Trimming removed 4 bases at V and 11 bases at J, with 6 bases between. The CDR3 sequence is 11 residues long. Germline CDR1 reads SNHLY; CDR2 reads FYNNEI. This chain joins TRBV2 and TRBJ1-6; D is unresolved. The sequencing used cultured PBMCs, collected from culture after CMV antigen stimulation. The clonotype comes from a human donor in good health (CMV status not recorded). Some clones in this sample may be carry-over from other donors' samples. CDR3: CASSVRTPLHF. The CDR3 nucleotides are TGTGCCAGCAGTGTACGGACACCCCTCCACTTT.